This T cell receptor beta chain was identified during a study of T-cell memory formation after mild COVID-19. V lost 3 bases to trimming and J lost 5 bases, with 16 bases between them. There are 15 residues in the CDR3. TCRdb reanalysed the 5' RACE reads using MiXCR and keeps one entry per CDR3 protein. The table includes roughly 450,000 distinct CDR3 sequences, approximately 18% detected once. This clonotype was detected a few times. What it recognizes is unknown. Study-wide results and limits: Clones that contracted from day 15 to 85 had balanced CD4/CD8; later expanders were CD4+ biased.

The V gene is TRBV12-3 or TRBV12-4, the J gene TRBJ1-2, with D perhaps matching TRBD1 (6 bases). Specimen: PBMCs or a T cell subset sorted from them (not recorded which). The sequence derives from an adult woman who had mild COVID-19 (a few samples of this study predate the infection). Cell type and time point are not known. The CDR3 DNA follows: TGTGCCAGCAGTTTCCAGGTCACAGGGCAATATGGCTACACCTTC. This translates into CASSFQVTGQYGYTF.